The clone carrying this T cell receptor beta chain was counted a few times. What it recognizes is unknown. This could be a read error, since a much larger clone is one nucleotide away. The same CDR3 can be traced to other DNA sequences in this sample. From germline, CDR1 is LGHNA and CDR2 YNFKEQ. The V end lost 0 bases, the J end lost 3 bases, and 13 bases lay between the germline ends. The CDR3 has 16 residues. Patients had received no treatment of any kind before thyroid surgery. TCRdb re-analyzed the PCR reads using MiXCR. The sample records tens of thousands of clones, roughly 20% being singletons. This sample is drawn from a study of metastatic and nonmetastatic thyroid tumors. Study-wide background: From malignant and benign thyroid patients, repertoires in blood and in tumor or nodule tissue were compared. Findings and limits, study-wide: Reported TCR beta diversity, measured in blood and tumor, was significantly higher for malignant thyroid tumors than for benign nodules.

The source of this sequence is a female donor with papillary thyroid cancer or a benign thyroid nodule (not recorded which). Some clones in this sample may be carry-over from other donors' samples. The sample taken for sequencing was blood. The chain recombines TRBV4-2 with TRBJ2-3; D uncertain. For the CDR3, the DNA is TGTGCCAGCAGCCAAGAGGCTCCCCCTAGGACAGATACGCAGTATTTT. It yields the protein CASSQEAPPRTDTQYF.